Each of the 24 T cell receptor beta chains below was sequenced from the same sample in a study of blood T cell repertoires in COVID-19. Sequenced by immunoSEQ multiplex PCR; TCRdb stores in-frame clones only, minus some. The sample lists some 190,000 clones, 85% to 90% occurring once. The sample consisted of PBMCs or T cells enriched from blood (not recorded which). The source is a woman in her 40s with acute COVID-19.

As DNA, the CDR3 is TGTGCCAGCAGTGTTCCGGGACAGGGGGCCGCTGGGTCCTACTACTACGAGCAGTACTTC. Protein: CASSVPGQGAAGSYYYEQYF. The chain carries TRBV28 and TRBJ2-7, with 12 nucleotides matching TRBD1. Trimming took 5 bases from V and 3 from J; bases not matched to a gene: 20. The CDR3 has 20 residues. The germline gives CDR1 MDHEN, CDR2 SYDVKM.

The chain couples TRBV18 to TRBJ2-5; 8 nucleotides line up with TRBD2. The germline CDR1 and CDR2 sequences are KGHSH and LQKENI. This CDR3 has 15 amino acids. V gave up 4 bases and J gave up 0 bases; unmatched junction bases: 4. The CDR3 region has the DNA TGTGCCAGCTCACTTAGCGGGACCAACCAAGAGACCCAGTACTTC. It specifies CASSLSGTNQETQYF. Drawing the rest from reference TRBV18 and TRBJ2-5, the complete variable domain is NAGVMQNPRHLVRRRGQEARLRCSPMKGHSHVYWYRQLPEEGLKFMVYLQKENIIDESGMPKERFSAEFPKEGPSILRIQQVVRGDSAAYFCASSLSGTNQETQYFGPGTRLLVL.

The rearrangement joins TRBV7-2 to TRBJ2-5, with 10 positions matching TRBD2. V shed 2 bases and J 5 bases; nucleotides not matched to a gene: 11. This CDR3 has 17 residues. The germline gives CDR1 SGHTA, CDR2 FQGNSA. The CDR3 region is CASSLNPKREGRETQYF. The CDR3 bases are TGTGCCAGCAGCTTAAACCCGAAGCGGGAGGGCCGGGAGACCCAGTACTTC. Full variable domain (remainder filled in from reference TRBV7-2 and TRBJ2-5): GAGVSQSPSNKVTEKGKDVELRCDPISGHTALYWYRQSLGQGLEFLIYFQGNSAPDKSGLPSDRFSAERTGGSVSTLTIQRTQQEDSAVYLCASSLNPKREGRETQYFGPGTRLLVL.

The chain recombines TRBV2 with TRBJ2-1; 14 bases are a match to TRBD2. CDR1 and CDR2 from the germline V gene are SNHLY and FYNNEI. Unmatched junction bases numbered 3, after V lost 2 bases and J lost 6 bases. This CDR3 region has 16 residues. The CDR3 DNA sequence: TGTGCCAGCAGTGAAAGGGGACTAGCGGGGGTCAATGAGCAGTTCTTC. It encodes CASSERGLAGVNEQFF. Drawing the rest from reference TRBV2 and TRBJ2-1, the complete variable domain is EPEVTQTPSHQVTQMGQEVILRCVPISNHLYFYWYRQILGQKVEFLVSFYNNEISEKSEIFDDQFSVERPDGSNFTLKIRSTKLEDSAMYFCASSERGLAGVNEQFFGPGTRLTVL.

In DNA form, the CDR3 reads TGTGCCAGCTCACTCAACAGGGGGCAAGAGACCCAGTACTTC. Its translation is CASSLNRGQETQYF. V and J are TRBV18 and TRBJ2-5, with 8 bases that match TRBD1. V lost 4 bases and J lost 2; bases outside the gene matches: 3. CDR3 length equals 14 residues. The germline CDR1 and CDR2 sequences are KGHSH and LQKENI.

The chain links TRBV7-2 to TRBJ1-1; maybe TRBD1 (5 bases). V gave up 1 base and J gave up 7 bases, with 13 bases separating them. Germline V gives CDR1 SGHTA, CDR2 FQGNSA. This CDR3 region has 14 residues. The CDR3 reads CASSLVWGGNEAFF. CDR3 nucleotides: TGTGCCAGCAGCTTAGTCTGGGGGGGTAATGAAGCTTTCTTT.

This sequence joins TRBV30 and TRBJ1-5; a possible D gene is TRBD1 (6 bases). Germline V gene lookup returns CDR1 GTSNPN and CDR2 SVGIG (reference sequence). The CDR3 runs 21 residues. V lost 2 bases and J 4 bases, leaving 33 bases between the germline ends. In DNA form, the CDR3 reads TGTGCCTGGAGTAACCCTGCGTCATTTACAGGGACCCCCTTTTCGAATCAGCCCCAGCATTTT. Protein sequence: CAWSNPASFTGTPFSNQPQHF.

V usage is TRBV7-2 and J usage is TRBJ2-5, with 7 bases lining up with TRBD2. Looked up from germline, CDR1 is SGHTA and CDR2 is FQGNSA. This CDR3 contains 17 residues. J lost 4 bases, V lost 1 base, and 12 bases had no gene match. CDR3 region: CASSLGPSGGKGETQYF. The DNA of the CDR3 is TGTGCCAGCAGCTTAGGACCTAGCGGCGGGAAGGGAGAGACCCAGTACTTC.

The DNA of the CDR3 is TGTGCAAGTCGCTTAGCGCCTCGGACGGAGGGGTACAGCTATGGCTACACCTTC. It codes for CASRLAPRTEGYSYGYTF. This chain uses TRBV12-2 with TRBJ1-2. TRBV12-2 is shown as a pseudogene. CDR3 length: 18 amino acids.

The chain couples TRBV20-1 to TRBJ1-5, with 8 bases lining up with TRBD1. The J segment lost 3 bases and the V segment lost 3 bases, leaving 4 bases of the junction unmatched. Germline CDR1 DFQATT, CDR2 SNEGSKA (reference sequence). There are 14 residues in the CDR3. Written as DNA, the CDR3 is TGCAGTGCTAGTTCGACAGGGGTCAATCAGCCCCAGCATTTT. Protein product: CSASSTGVNQPQHF.

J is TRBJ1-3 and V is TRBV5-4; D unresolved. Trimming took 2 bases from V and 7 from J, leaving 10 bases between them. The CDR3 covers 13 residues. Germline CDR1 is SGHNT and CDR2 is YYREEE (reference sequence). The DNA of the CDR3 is TGTGCCAGCAGCTTCCCAGGCGCGAACACCATATATTTT. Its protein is CASSFPGANTIYF.

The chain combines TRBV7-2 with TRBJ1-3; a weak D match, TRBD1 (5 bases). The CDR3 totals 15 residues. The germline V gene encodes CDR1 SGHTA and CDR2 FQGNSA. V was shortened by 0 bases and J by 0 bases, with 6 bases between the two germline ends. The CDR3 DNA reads TGTGCCAGCAGCTTAGCGGGGCTCTCTGGAAACACCATATATTTT. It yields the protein CASSLAGLSGNTIYF.

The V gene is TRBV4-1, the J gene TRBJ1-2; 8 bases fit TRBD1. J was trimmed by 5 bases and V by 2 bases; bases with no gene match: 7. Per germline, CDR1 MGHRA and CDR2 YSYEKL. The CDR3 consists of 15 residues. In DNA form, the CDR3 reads TGCGCCAGCAGCCAAAGAACAGGGGGAGGGTATGGCTACACCTTC. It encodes CASSQRTGGGYGYTF.

The CDR3 reads CASSASLGGEQFF. In DNA, the CDR3 is TGTGCCAGCAGTGCATCACTAGGAGGTGAGCAGTTCTTC. The chain joins TRBV27 to TRBJ2-1; D is possibly TRBD2 (5 bases). The V end was cut by 5 bases, the J end by 9 bases, with 14 bases between. Germline V gene sequence: CDR1 MNHEY, CDR2 SMNVEV (reference sequence). The CDR3 has 13 amino acids.

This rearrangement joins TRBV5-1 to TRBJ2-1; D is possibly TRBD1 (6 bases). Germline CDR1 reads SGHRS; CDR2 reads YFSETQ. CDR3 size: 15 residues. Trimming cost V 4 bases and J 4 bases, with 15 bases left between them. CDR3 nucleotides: TGCGCCAGCAGCCTCTACCAGGGGCGATACAATGAGCAGTTCTTC. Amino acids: CASSLYQGRYNEQFF.

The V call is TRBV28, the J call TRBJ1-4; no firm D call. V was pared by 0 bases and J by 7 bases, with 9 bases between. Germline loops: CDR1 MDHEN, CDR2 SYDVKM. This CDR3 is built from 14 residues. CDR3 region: CASSLWQTSEKLFF. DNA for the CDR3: TGTGCCAGCAGTTTATGGCAGACATCTGAAAAACTGTTTTTT.

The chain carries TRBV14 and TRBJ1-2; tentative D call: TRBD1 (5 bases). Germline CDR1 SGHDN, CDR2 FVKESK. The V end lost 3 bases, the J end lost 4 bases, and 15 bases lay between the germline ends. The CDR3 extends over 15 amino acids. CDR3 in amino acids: CASSHTDTLIYGYTF. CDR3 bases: TGTGCCAGCAGCCACACGGACACCCTCATCTATGGCTACACCTTC. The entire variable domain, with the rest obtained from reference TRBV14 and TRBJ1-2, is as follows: EAGVTQFPSHSVIEKGQTVTLRCDPISGHDNLYWYRRVMGKEIKFLLHFVKESKQDESGMPNNRFLAERTGGTYSTLKVQPAELEDSGVYFCASSHTDTLIYGYTFGSGTRLTVV.

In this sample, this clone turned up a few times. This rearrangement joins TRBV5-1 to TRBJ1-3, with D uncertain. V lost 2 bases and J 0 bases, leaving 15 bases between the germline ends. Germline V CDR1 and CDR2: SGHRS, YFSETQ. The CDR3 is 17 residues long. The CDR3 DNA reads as TGCGCCAGCAGCTTTGACCGCGGACTGTTCTCTGGAAACACCATATATTTT. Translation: CASSFDRGLFSGNTIYF. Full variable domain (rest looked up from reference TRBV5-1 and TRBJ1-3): KAGVTQTPRYLIKTRGQQVTLSCSPISGHRSVSWYQQTPGQGLQFLFEYFSETQRNKGNFPGRFSGRQFSNSRSEMNVSTLELGDSALYLCASSFDRGLFSGNTIYFGEGSWLTVV.

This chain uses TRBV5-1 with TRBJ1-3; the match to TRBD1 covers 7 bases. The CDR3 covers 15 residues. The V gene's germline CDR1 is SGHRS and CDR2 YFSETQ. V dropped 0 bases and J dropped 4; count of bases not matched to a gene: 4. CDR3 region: CASSLEGATGNTIYF. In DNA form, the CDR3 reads TGCGCCAGCAGCTTGGAGGGGGCAACAGGAAACACCATATATTTT.

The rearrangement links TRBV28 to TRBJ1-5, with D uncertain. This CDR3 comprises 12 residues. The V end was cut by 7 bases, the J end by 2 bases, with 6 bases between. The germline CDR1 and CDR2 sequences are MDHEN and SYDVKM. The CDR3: CASKVGNQPQHF. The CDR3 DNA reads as TGTGCCAGCAAAGTAGGCAATCAGCCCCAGCATTTT.

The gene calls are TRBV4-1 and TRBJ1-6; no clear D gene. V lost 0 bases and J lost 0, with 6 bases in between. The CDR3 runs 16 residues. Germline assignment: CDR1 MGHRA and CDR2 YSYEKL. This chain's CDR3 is CASSQDSSSYNSPLHF. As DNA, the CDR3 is TGCGCCAGCAGCCAAGACTCGAGCTCCTATAATTCACCCCTCCACTTT.

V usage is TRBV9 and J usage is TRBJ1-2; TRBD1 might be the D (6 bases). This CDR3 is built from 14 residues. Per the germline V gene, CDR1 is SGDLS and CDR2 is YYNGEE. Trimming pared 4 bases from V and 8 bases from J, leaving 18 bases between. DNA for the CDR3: TGTGCCAGCAGCTACGGGACACCCCCCGGCGGCTACACCTTC. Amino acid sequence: CASSYGTPPGGYTF. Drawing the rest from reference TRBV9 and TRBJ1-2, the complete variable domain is DSGVTQTPKHLITATGQRVTLRCSPRSGDLSVYWYQQSLDQGLQFLIQYYNGEERAKGNILERFSAQQFPDLHSELNLSSLELGDSALYFCASSYGTPPGGYTFGSGTRLTVV.

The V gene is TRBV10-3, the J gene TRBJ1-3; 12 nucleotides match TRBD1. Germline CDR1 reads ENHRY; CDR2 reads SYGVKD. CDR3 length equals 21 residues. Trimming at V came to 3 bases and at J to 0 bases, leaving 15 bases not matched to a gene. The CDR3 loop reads CAISEIPGQGAVNSSGNTIYF. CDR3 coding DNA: TGTGCCATCAGTGAAATACCGGGACAGGGGGCCGTGAACAGCTCTGGAAACACCATATATTTT.

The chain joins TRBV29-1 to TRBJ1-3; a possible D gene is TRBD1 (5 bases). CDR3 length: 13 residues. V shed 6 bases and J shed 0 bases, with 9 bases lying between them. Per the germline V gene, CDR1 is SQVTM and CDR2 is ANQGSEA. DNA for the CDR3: TGCAGCGTCAGGGCAGCCTCTGGAAACACCATATATTTT. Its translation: CSVRAASGNTIYF.